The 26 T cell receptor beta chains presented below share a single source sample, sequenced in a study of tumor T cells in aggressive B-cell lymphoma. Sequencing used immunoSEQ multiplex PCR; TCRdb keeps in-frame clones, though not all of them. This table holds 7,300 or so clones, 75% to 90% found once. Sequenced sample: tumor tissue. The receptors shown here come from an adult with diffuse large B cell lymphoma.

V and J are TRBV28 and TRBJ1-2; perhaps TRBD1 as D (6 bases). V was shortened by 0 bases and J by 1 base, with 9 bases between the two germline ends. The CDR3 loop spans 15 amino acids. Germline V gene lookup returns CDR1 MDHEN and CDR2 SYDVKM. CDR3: CASSLWGADNYGYTF. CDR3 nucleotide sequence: TGTGCCAGCAGTTTATGGGGGGCGGATAACTATGGCTACACCTTC.

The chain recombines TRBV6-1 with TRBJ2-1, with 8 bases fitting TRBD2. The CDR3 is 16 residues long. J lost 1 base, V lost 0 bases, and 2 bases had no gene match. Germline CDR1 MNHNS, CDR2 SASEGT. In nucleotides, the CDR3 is TGTGCCAGCAGTGAAGCTAGCGGGATGTCCTACAATGAGCAGTTCTTC. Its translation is CASSEASGMSYNEQFF.

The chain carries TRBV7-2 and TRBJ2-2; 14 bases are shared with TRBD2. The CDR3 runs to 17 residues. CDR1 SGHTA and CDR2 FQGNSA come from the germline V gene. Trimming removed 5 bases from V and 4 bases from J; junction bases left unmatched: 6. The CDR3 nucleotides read TGTGCCAGCAGCCCCCCGGGACTAGCGGGAGTCACCGGGGAGCTGTTTTTT. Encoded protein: CASSPPGLAGVTGELFF.

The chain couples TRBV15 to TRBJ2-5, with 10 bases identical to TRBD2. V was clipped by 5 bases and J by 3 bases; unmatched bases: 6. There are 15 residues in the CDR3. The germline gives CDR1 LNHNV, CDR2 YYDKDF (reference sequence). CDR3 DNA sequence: TGTGCCACCAGCCTACGACTAGCGGGCGAAGAGACCCAGTACTTC. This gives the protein CATSLRLAGEETQYF.

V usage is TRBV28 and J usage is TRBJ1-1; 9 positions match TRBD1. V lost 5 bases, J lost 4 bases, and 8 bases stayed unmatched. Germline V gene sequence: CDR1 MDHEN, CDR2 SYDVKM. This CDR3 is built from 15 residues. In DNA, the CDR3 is TGTGCCAGCAGTCCCGTCCTACAGGGGGCCACTGAAGCTTTCTTT. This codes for CASSPVLQGATEAFF. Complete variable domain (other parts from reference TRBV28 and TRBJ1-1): DVKVTQSSRYLVKRTGEKVFLECVQDMDHENMFWYRQDPGLGLRLIYFSYDVKMKEKGDIPEGYSVSREKKERFSLILESASTNQTSMYLCASSPVLQGATEAFFGQGTRLTVV.

The CDR3, as DNA: TGTGCCAGCAGCTTAATAAGGGTCGGGACTAGCGGGAGCTCCTACAATGAGCAGTTCTTC. This gives the protein CASSLIRVGTSGSSYNEQFF. This rearrangement joins TRBV7-6 to TRBJ2-1, with TRBD2 matching 14 bases. V shed 2 bases, J shed 0 bases, and the junction held 9 bases outside the gene matches. The CDR3 runs to 20 residues. The V gene's germline CDR1 is SGHVS and CDR2 FNYEAQ.

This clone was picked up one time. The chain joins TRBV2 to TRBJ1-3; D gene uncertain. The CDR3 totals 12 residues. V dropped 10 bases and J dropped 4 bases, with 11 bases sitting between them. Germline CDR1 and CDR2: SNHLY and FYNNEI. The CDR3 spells CAKTSPGNTIYF. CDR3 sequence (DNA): TGTGCCAAAACTTCTCCAGGAAACACCATATATTTT.

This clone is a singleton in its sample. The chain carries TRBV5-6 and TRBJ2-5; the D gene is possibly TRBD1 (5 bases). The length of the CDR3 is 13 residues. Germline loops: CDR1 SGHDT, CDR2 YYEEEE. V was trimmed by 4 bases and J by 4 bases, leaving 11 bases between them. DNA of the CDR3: TGTGCCAGCAGCCTAAGGGGTAGAGAGACCCAGTACTTC. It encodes CASSLRGRETQYF.

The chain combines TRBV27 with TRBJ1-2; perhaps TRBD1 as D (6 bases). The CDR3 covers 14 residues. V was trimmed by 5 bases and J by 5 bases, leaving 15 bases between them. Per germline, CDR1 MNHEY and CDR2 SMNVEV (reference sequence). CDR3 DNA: TGTGCCAGCAGTCATCAGGGGAGGGCTTATGGCTACACCTTC. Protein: CASSHQGRAYGYTF.

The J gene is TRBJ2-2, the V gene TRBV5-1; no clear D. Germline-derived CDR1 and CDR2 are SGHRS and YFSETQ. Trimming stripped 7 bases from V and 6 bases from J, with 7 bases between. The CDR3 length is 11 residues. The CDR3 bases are TGCGCCAGCGGAGAACCCGGGGAGCTGTTTTTT. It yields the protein CASGEPGELFF.

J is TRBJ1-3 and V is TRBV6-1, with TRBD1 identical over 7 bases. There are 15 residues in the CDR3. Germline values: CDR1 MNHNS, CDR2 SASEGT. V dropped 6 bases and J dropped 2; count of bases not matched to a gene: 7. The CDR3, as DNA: TGTGCCAGCAGGTACACAGGGGACCCTGGAAACACCATATATTTT. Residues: CASRYTGDPGNTIYF.

In DNA, the CDR3 is TGTGCCAGCAGTGGACAGGTTTACGAGCAGTACGTC. Translated, it gives CASSGQVYEQYV. This rearrangement joins TRBV6-5 to TRBJ2-7; 7 bases match TRBD1. The V and J ends lost 5 bases and 4 bases, in that order; junction bases with no gene match: 2. CDR3 length: 12 amino acids. Germline V lookup: CDR1 MNHEY, CDR2 SVGAGI.

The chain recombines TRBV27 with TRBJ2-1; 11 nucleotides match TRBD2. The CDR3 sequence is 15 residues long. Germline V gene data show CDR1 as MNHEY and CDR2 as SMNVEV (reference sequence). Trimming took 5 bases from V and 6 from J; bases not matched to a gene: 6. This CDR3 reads CASSQGTSGLNEQFF. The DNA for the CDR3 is TGTGCCAGCAGTCAAGGGACTAGCGGTCTCAATGAGCAGTTCTTC.

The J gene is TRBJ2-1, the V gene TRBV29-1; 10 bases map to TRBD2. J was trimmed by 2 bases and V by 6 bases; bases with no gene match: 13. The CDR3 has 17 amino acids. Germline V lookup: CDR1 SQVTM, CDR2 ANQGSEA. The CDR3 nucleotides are TGCAGCGTCCTTAGCCTTAAGACTAGCGGGCCCTACAATGAGCAGTTCTTC. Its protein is CSVLSLKTSGPYNEQFF.

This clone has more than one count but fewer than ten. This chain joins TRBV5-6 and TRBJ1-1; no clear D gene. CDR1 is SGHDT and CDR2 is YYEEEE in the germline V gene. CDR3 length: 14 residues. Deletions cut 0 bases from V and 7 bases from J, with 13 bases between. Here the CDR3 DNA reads TGTGCCAGCAGCTTGGCCCGGGGATACGGTGAAGCTTTCTTT. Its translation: CASSLARGYGEAFF.

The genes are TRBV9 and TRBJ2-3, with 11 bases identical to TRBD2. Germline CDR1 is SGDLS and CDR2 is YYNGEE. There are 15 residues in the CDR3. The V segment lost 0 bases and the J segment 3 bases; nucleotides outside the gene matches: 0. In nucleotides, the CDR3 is TGTGCCAGCAGCGTAGCTAGCGGGGGGACAGATACGCAGTATTTT. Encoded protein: CASSVASGGTDTQYF.

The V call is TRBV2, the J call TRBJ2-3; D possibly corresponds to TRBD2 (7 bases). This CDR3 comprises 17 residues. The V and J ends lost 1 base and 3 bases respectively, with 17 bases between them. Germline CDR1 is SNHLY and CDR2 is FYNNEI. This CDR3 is CASSEGGGEGGTDTQYF. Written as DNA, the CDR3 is TGTGCCAGCAGTGAAGGGGGCGGGGAGGGGGGAACAGATACGCAGTATTTT.

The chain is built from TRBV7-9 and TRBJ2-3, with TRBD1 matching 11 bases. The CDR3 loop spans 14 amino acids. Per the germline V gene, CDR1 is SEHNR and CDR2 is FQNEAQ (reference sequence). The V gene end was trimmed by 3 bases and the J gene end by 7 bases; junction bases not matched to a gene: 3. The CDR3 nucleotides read TGTGCCAGCAGCTTCGGGACAGGGGGAAATACGCAGTATTTT. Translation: CASSFGTGGNTQYF.

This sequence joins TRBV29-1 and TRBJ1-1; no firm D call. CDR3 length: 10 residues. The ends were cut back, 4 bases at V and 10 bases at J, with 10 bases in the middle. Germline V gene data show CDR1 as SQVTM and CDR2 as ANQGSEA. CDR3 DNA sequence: TGCAGCGTTGTCGGAGGCTCAGCTTTCTTT. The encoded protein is CSVVGGSAFF.

The CDR3 region has the DNA TGCGCCAGCAGCTTGGTGGGGGGGCCCACTGAAGCTTTCTTT. Protein sequence: CASSLVGGPTEAFF. This chain connects TRBV5-1 to TRBJ1-1, with D possibly being TRBD1 (6 bases). Germline CDR1 SGHRS, CDR2 YFSETQ. This CDR3 is 14 amino acids long. V lost 0 bases, J lost 4 bases, and 10 bases lay in between.

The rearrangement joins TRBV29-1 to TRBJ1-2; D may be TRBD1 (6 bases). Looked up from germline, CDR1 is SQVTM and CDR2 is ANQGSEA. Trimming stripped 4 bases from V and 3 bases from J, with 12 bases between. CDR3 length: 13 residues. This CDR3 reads CSVVGGGDYGYTF. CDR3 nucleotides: TGCAGCGTTGTGGGAGGGGGAGACTATGGCTACACCTTC. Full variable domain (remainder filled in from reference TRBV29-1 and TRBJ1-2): SAVISQKPSRDICQRGTSLTIQCQVDSQVTMMFWYRQQPGQSLTLIATANQGSEATYESGFVIDKFPISRPNLTFSTLTVSNMSPEDSSIYLCSVVGGGDYGYTFGSGTRLTVV.

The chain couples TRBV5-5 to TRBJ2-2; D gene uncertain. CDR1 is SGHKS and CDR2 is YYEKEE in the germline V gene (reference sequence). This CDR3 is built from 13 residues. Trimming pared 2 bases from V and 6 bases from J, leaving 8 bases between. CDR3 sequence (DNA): TGTGCCAGCAGCTTTTACTGGTCCGGGGAGCTGTTTTTT. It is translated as CASSFYWSGELFF.

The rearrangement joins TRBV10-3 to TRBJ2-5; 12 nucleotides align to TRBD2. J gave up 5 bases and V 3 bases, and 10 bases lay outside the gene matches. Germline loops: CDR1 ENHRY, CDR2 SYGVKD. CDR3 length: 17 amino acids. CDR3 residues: CAISESLAGGPRETQYF. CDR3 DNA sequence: TGTGCCATCAGTGAAAGTCTAGCGGGAGGGCCGAGGGAGACCCAGTACTTC.

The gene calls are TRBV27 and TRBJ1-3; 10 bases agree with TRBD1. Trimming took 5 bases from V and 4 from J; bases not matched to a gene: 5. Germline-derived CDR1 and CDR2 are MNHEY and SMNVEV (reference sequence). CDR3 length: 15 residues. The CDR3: CASSARQGAGNTIYF. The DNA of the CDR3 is TGTGCCAGCAGTGCCCGACAGGGGGCGGGAAACACCATATATTTT.

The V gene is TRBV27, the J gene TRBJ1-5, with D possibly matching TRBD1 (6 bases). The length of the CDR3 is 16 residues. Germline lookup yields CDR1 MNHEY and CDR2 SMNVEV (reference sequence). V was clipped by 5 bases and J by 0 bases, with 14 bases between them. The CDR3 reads CASSITGTYSNQPQHF. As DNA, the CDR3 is TGTGCCAGCAGTATAACCGGGACATATAGCAATCAGCCCCAGCATTTT.

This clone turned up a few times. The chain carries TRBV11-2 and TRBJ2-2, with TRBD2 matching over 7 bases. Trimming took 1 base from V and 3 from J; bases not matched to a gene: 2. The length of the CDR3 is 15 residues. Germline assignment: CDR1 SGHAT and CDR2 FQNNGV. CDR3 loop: CASSLVGGDTGELFF. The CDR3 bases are TGTGCCAGCAGCTTAGTTGGGGGGGACACCGGGGAGCTGTTTTTT.